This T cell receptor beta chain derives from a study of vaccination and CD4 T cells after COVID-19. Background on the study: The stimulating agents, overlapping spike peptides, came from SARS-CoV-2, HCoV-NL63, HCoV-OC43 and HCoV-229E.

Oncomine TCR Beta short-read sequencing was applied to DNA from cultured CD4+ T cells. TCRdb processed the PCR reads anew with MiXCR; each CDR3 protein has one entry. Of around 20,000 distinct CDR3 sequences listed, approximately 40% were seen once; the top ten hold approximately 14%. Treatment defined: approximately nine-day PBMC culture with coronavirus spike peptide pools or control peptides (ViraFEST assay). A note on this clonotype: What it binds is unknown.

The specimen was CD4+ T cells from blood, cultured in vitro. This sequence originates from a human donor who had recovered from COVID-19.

CDR3 bases: TGTGCCAGTCTTTCCTCCGGGACAGGGGCCTACGAGCAGTACTTC. Encoded protein: CASLSSGTGAYEQYF. The chain uses TRBV28 and TRBJ2-7; TRBD1 matches 10 bases. V shed 9 bases and J 2 bases; nucleotides not matched to a gene: 10. Germline V lookup: CDR1 MDHEN, CDR2 SYDVKM. The CDR3 has 15 amino acids.